This T cell receptor (beta chain) was identified in a study of OX40 agonist ivuxolimab in advanced cancers. The CDR3 is made up of 12 amino acids. V lost 2 bases and J lost 3, with 4 bases in between. The V gene's germline CDR1 is LNHNV and CDR2 YYDKDF (reference sequence). The data were produced by immunoSEQ multiplex PCR, yet TCRdb's version contains in-frame clones alone and is incomplete. This table has roughly 60,000 clones, around 87% appearing once. The clonotype originates from an adult with an advanced solid tumor such as melanoma, head and neck, liver or kidney cancer. Sequenced here: CD4+ or CD8+ T cells sorted from blood, sampled in a trial of the OX40 agonist ivuxolimab. The gene calls are TRBV15 and TRBJ2-5; D gene ambiguous. This CDR3 is CATSRYEETQYF. The CDR3 DNA follows: TGTGCCACCAGCAGATATGAAGAGACCCAGTACTTC. The whole variable domain, remainder taken from reference TRBV15 and TRBJ2-5, is DAMVIQNPRYQVTQFGKPVTLSCSQTLNHNVMYWYQQKSSQAPKLLFHYYDKDFNNEADTPDNFQSRRPNTSFCFLDIRSPGLGDTAMYLCATSRYEETQYFGPGTRLLVL.